The subject of this entry is one T cell receptor (beta chain). Its antigen remains unidentified. Assay used: immunoSEQ multiplex PCR; TCRdb lists only in-frame clones, some missing. The sample has some 130,000 clones; around 90% are singletons. These data are taken from a study of T cell responses to AZD1222 COVID-19 vaccine. Study findings and constraints: Clonal diversity may have been underestimated in mostly white British donors. Once two AZD1222 doses were given, Spike-specific TCR breadth and depth went up.

The CDR3 has 14 residues. From germline, CDR1 is MDHEN and CDR2 SYDVKM. V trimming: 5 bases; J trimming: 5 bases; junction bases outside the gene matches: 5. This sequence joins TRBV28 and TRBJ1-5; 8 bases map to TRBD1. The sample in question was peripheral blood, obtained on day 0 of AZD1222 vaccination. The TCR sequence derives from an adult in good health. In nucleotides, the CDR3 is TGTGCCAGCAGTCCGGCGGACAGGGATCAGCCCCAGCATTTT. Its translation is CASSPADRDQPQHF.